The 18 T cell receptor beta chains listed next were all sequenced from one sample in a study of shared clonotypes between healthy human individuals. Sequencing used immunoSEQ multiplex PCR; TCRdb keeps in-frame clones, though not all of them. The sample lists some 2,400,000 clones; under 97% were seen once. The material sequenced was naive CD4+ T cells sorted from blood. Regarding subset: CD45RA+ positively selected. These receptors all stem from a man younger than 35 in good health.

This sequence joins TRBV6-5 and TRBJ2-7, with TRBD2 matching 13 bases. Per the germline V gene, CDR1 is MNHEY and CDR2 is SVGAGI. The CDR3 sequence is 16 residues long. J gave up 3 bases and V 4 bases, and 6 bases lay outside the gene matches. The CDR3 here is CASSSWTSGSIYEQYF. CDR3 bases: TGTGCCAGCAGTTCATGGACTAGCGGGAGTATCTACGAGCAGTACTTC.

The J gene is TRBJ2-7, the V gene TRBV27; 7 bases are shared with TRBD1. V was pared by 4 bases and J by 5 bases, with 8 bases of the junction left unmatched. There are 14 residues in the CDR3. Germline assignment: CDR1 MNHEY and CDR2 SMNVEV (reference sequence). The CDR3 sequence: CASSSVTGFHEQYF. In DNA, the CDR3 is TGTGCCAGCAGTTCCGTGACAGGGTTCCACGAGCAGTACTTC.

In DNA, the CDR3 is TGTGCCAGCAGTTACTCGAGTTCGCGGCAGGCCTACGAGCAGTACTTC. Its translation: CASSYSSSRQAYEQYF. This rearrangement joins TRBV6-5 to TRBJ2-7; D gene unclear. Between the trimmed V and J ends, which lost 0 bases and 2 bases, there was a span of 14 bases. Germline lookup yields CDR1 MNHEY and CDR2 SVGAGI. The CDR3 is made up of 16 amino acids.

This sequence joins TRBV7-2 and TRBJ2-2; the D call may be TRBD1 or TRBD2 (6 bases each). Germline CDR1 SGHTA, CDR2 FQGNSA. Trimming shortened V by 5 bases and J by 4 bases, and 20 bases separated the two germline ends. The CDR3 sequence is 17 residues long. CDR3 region: CASSLRGGRPATGELFF. The CDR3 DNA reads TGTGCCAGCAGCCTTCGAGGGGGGCGCCCGGCCACCGGGGAGCTGTTTTTT.

This chain connects TRBV10-3 to TRBJ1-4, with D unclear. Germline V gene sequence: CDR1 ENHRY, CDR2 SYGVKD. This CDR3 comprises 13 residues. Trimming cost V 3 bases and J 13 bases, with 15 bases left between them. CDR3 coding DNA: TGTGCCATCAGTGAATCTTCGTCGGACTTACTGTTTTTT. It codes for CAISESSSDLLFF.

Points on this clone: A junction end diverges from the germline sequence, so it may reflect a read error. This sequence joins TRBV28 and TRBJ2-1, with unresolved D. Germline assignment: CDR1 MDHEN and CDR2 SYDVKM. The CDR3 is 10 amino acids. As DNA, the CDR3 is TGTGCCAGCAGTGAGAATGGGCAGTTCTTC. This sequence encodes CASSENGQFF. The whole variable domain, remainder taken from reference TRBV28 and TRBJ2-1, is DVKVTQSSRYLVKRTGEKVFLECVQDMDHENMFWYRQDPGLGLRLIYFSYDVKMKEKGDIPEGYSVSREKKERFSLILESASTNQTSMYLCASSENGQFFGPGTRLTVL.

This chain links TRBV5-1 with TRBJ1-2; perhaps TRBD1 as D (5 bases). Trimming left V 0 bases short and J 0 bases short, with 9 bases between. This CDR3 has 15 residues. The germline gives CDR1 SGHRS, CDR2 YFSETQ. In nucleotides, the CDR3 is TGCGCCAGCAGCTTGGGACAGATTACTAACTATGGCTACACCTTC. Protein sequence: CASSLGQITNYGYTF.

The chain links TRBV30 to TRBJ1-6; possibly TRBD1 for D (6 bases). Germline assignment: CDR1 GTSNPN and CDR2 SVGIG (reference sequence). This CDR3 comprises 13 residues. The ends were cut back, 7 bases at V and 3 bases at J, with 10 bases in the middle. The CDR3 spells CALGGLYNSPLHF. The CDR3 region has the DNA TGTGCCTTAGGGGGACTCTATAATTCACCCCTCCACTTT.

In this sample, this clone turned up once. The genes are TRBV29-1 and TRBJ2-4; 11 positions agree with TRBD1. In germline, CDR1 is SQVTM, CDR2 ANQGSEA. Trimming at V came to 6 bases and at J to 10 bases, leaving 5 bases not matched to a gene. CDR3 size: 12 residues. The chain's CDR3 is CSVRTGGSIQYF. The CDR3 DNA reads as TGCAGCGTCAGGACAGGGGGCTCAATTCAGTACTTC.

Regarding this clone: Other DNA sequences from this sample encode an identical CDR3 as well. The gene calls are TRBV7-2 and TRBJ2-7, with 11 bases that match TRBD2. CDR3 length equals 15 residues. The germline gives CDR1 SGHTA, CDR2 FQGNSA. Losses at the gene ends were 4 bases for V and 2 bases for J; bases not matched to a gene: 4. CDR3 region: CASSSLAGGPYEQYF. For the CDR3, the DNA is TGTGCCAGCAGCTCGTTAGCGGGAGGGCCCTACGAGCAGTACTTC.

This sequence joins TRBV7-9 and TRBJ1-4; no reliable D call. The CDR3 has 14 residues. The V and J ends lost 3 bases and 8 bases respectively, with 13 bases between them. From germline, CDR1 is SEHNR and CDR2 FQNEAQ (reference sequence). The DNA for the CDR3 is TGTGCCAGCAGCTTTCCAGGTCTAGTCGAAAAACTGTTTTTT. It is translated as CASSFPGLVEKLFF.

The chain joins TRBV18 to TRBJ2-7; no clear D. This CDR3 has 15 amino acids. Germline V gene sequence: CDR1 KGHSH, CDR2 LQKENI. The ends were cut back, 4 bases at V and 0 bases at J, with 13 bases in the middle. CDR3 in amino acids: CASSLGSSSSYEQYF. The CDR3, as DNA: TGTGCCAGCTCACTAGGCAGCTCCAGCTCCTACGAGCAGTACTTC.

The chain couples TRBV2 to TRBJ2-7; D may be TRBD1 or TRBD2 (7 bases each). V was trimmed by 8 bases and J by 5 bases, leaving 16 bases between them. Germline assignment: CDR1 SNHLY and CDR2 FYNNEI. The CDR3 is 13 amino acids. In DNA form, the CDR3 reads TGTGCCAGCCGGGGGAGGGGGCTCCACGAGCAGTACTTC. Its protein product is CASRGRGLHEQYF.

The CDR3 bases are TGTGCCTGGAGTGGTGTCGGCTACGAGCAGTACTTC. It encodes CAWSGVGYEQYF. V is TRBV30 and J is TRBJ2-7; the D is unclear. Trimming shortened V by 1 base and J by 3 bases, and 7 bases separated the two germline ends. The CDR3 length is 12 residues. CDR1 is GTSNPN, CDR2 SVGIG, per germline (reference sequence).

J is TRBJ1-6 and V is TRBV6-4; 8 nucleotides agree with TRBD1. Trimming removed 0 bases from V and 7 bases from J; junction bases left unmatched: 2. CDR1 and CDR2 from the germline V gene are MRHNA and SNTAGT. CDR3 length: 15 residues. This chain's CDR3 is CASSDSGTGNSPLHF. The DNA of the CDR3 is TGTGCCAGCAGTGACTCGGGGACAGGCAATTCACCCCTCCACTTT.

The chain employs TRBV6-5 and TRBJ2-7, with 10 positions matching TRBD2. The CDR3 sequence is 16 residues long. Germline V lookup: CDR1 MNHEY, CDR2 SVGAGI. The J segment lost 6 bases and the V segment lost 0 bases, leaving 8 bases of the junction unmatched. CDR3 DNA: TGTGCCAGCAGTTACTCGGGAGCGGGAGGGCCGGGCGAGCAGTACTTC. It specifies CASSYSGAGGPGEQYF.

The chain joins TRBV18 to TRBJ1-1; 10 bases are shared with TRBD1. This CDR3 contains 13 residues. V shed 4 bases and J 6 bases; nucleotides not matched to a gene: 2. From germline, CDR1 is KGHSH and CDR2 LQKENI. The CDR3 region is CASSRQGAPEAFF. The DNA of the CDR3 is TGTGCCAGCTCACGACAGGGGGCTCCTGAAGCTTTCTTT. The variable domain in full, with the rest retrieved from reference TRBV18 and TRBJ1-1, is NAGVMQNPRHLVRRRGQEARLRCSPMKGHSHVYWYRQLPEEGLKFMVYLQKENIIDESGMPKERFSAEFPKEGPSILRIQQVVRGDSAAYFCASSRQGAPEAFFGQGTRLTVV.

The V and J genes are TRBV9 and TRBJ2-1; 12 positions match TRBD1. From germline, CDR1 is SGDLS and CDR2 YYNGEE. V shed 2 bases, J shed 7 bases, and the junction held 7 bases outside the gene matches. The CDR3 extends over 16 amino acids. The CDR3 protein is CASSVSGTGGWNEQFF. The CDR3 nucleotides read TGTGCCAGCAGCGTGTCCGGGACAGGGGGCTGGAATGAGCAGTTCTTC.